This TCR beta chain was captured by sequencing in a study of early T cells in non-severe SARS-CoV-2 infection (dated by TCRdb to about 2021). Some background on the complete study: TCR sequencing used bulk RNA from unsorted whole blood, so alpha and beta chains could not be paired.

Comments on this clonotype: The specificity of this receptor is unknown. No base-level quality is on record; no much larger clone is a single base apart.

The germline ends are 14 bases apart after V is trimmed by 8 bases and J by 3 bases. The CDR1 and CDR2 encoded by the germline V gene are MDHEN and SYDVKM. The CDR3 runs 13 residues from the cysteine to the phenylalanine. Kept here is only the CDR3 DNA, which spans 39 bases and is read in frame from base 1. The protocol used for the library was 5' RACE. TCRdb names NextSeq 500 as the instrument used. The TCR library protocol attached unique molecular identifiers to individual cDNA molecules to correct for sequencing error and PCR bias. Sequencing covered both TCR alpha and beta chains, and within each sample the abundances of alpha and beta sequences were tightly co-correlated. In the source study's methods: Decombinator V4 was used to perform V gene, J gene and CDR3 annotation of TCR sequences. TCRs were defined as expanded if a significant change between any two time points was detected under a Poisson model with p below 0.0001. TCR abundances were normalised to the total number of TCRs sequenced per sample and were expressed as counts per million. TRAV1-2 paired with TRAJ12, TRAJ20 or TRAJ33 defined MAIT TCRs, while TRAV10 paired with TRAJ18 defined iNKT TCRs. VDJdb, accessed on 1 November 2021, was searched for TCRs annotated for CMV, EBV and SARS-CoV-2, and TCRs annotated for more than one antigen were excluded. TCRdb passed the public sequencing reads through fastp at Q25 and MiXCR, retaining productive beta sequences. CDR3 protein duplicates are merged, each entry listing the most common genes and DNA. These V and J calls are TCRdb output, not the study's own analysis. This sample comprises tens of thousands of distinct CDR3 sequences, 9.5% to 15% of them detected only once. The leading ten clones occupy about 4.2% of the sample.

Set within a cohort of healthcare workers in London, UK, this nested case-control study involved weekly PCR testing of nasopharyngeal swabs along with blood sampling. Between 23 and 31 March 2020, the week of the UK lockdown, healthcare workers were enrolled and then followed up weekly for as long as 16 weeks. What the work shows at the level of the full study, not this receptor alone: VDJdb matching was skewed toward anti-spike CD8 responses, so virus-specific expansions were likely underestimated and private and CD4 specificities were missed.

The TCR sequence derives from an adult who was a healthcare worker with PCR-confirmed SARS-CoV-2 infection or an uninfected control (not recorded which). Sequenced: whole blood. This chain joins TRBV28 to TRBJ2-7; a tentative D match to TRBD2 spans 6 bases. The CDR3 reads CASGYGGNYEQYF. The sequence in DNA is TGTGCCAGCGGGTACGGGGGAAACTACGAGCAGTACTTC.